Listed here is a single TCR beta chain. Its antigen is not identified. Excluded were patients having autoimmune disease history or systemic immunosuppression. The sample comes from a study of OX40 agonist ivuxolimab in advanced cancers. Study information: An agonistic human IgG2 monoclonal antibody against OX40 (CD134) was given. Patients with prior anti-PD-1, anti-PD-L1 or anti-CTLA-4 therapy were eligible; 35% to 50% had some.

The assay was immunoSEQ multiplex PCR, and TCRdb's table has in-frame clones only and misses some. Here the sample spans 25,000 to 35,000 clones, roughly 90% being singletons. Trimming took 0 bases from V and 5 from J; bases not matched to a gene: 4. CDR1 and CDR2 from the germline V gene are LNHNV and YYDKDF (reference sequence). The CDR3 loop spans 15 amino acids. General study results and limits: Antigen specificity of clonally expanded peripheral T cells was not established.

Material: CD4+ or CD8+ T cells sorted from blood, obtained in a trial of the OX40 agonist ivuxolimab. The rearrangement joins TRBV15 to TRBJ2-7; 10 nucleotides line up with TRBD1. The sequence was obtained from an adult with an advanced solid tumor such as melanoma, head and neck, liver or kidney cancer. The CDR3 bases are TGTGCCACCAGCAGAGAGGGGGACAGGGGTGACGAGCAGTACTTC. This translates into CATSREGDRGDEQYF.